In this sample, the clone carrying this TCR beta chain turned up once. The entry originates in a study of cytomegalovirus exposure and HLA in healthy donors. The CDR3 loop spans 14 amino acids. The V segment lost 6 bases and the J segment 0 bases; nucleotides outside the gene matches: 3. CDR1 and CDR2 from the germline V gene are MDHEN and SYDVKM. The PCR ran on 60 Vbeta and 13 Jbeta primers. Here immunoSEQ multiplex PCR was the method, and the copy in TCRdb shows in-frame clones only, minus some. The top ten clones hold 1.5% to 2.5% of a sample with 90,000 to 100,000 clones, about 80% of them seen once.

The rearrangement joins TRBV28 to TRBJ1-1; TRBD1 agrees at 8 bases. Sequencing input: PBMCs. This sequence originates from a man aged 35-49 years in good health and CMV-seronegative. The CDR3 region has the DNA TGTGCCAGCAGGAAGACAGGGGTGAACACTGAAGCTTTCTTT. Translating gives CASRKTGVNTEAFF.